This T cell receptor (beta chain) emerged from a study of blood T cells in healthy people across ages. Regarding the study as a whole: Roughly linear declines in TCR beta diversity per million T cells occurred with age. It was not possible, with unsorted PBMCs, to conclusively compare naive and antigen-experienced cells.

Then a second PCR, running roughly 7 to 11 cycles, was carried out with a sample-barcoded 5' primer and a J-beta primer mix. Researchers report that a template-switch adaptor with 12 random nucleotides tagged each cDNA molecule. MiXCR, applied by TCRdb to the 5' RACE reads, yields one record per CDR3 protein. This sample has approximately 2,000,000 distinct CDR3 sequences; 39% occur once, and the top ten carry about 23%. Points on this clonotype: Its antigen is currently unknown.

The CDR3 contains 15 residues. The V gene lost 5 bases and the J gene lost 4 bases, with 17 bases spanning the gap. The gene calls are TRBV12-3 or TRBV12-4 and TRBJ1-2; TRBD1 is a possible D gene (6 bases). The clonotype comes from a human donor in good health. Sequencing used blood. CDR3 protein: CASSLRTEPIYGYTF. In nucleotides, the CDR3 is TGTGCCAGCAGTCTCCGGACAGAACCTATCTATGGCTACACCTTC.